This T cell receptor beta chain was sequenced during a study of blood T cell repertoires in COVID-19. Looking at the study overall: The cDNA or gDNA used as material had been derived from T cells, B-cell-depleted T cells, or PBMCs.

Seattle participants joined during active infection and were tracked over time. Per the original methods: Amplified reference gene primers provided the basis for estimating nucleated cell counts. The assay was immunoSEQ multiplex PCR, and TCRdb's table has in-frame clones only and misses some. V, J and clone size are taken as reported in that table, and D and trimming were inferred from the DNA itself. Of 200,000 to 250,000 clones in the sample, roughly nine tenths were seen once. The sample consisted of peripheral blood. This sequence was found in a woman in her fifties or sixties with COVID-19, enrolled during active disease.

The CDR3 region has the DNA TGTGCCACCGCTTCCAGGGCGTCCTACGAGCAGTACTTC. The encoded protein is CATASRASYEQYF. The J gene is TRBJ2-7, the V gene TRBV24-1; D possibly corresponds to TRBD1 (5 bases). Trimming removed 9 bases at V and 1 base at J, with 12 bases between. The CDR3 consists of 13 residues. Germline values: CDR1 KGHDR, CDR2 SFDVKD.